The source of this T cell receptor (beta chain) is a study of T-cell memory formation after mild COVID-19. Concerning this clonotype itself: Its antigen is currently unknown.

TCRdb called the 5' RACE reads again in MiXCR, with one record for every CDR3 protein. The sample comprises some 410,000 distinct CDR3 sequences, around 22% of which are singletons, and roughly 14% rests with the top ten. The CDR3 is made up of 11 amino acids. The V end was cut by 4 bases, the J end by 6 bases, with 9 bases between. Germline V gene data show CDR1 as SQVTM and CDR2 as ANQGSEA. Study-wide points: Memory from before infection featured some responding clones, which suggests cross-reactive memory joined. CD4/CD8 balance characterized clones contracting day 15 to 85, and CD4+ skew characterized later expanders. CD4+ clones that contracted lay mainly in CM and EM; CD8+ ones lay in EMRA.

Sequenced sample: PBMCs or a T cell subset sorted from them (not recorded which). The rearrangement joins TRBV29-1 to TRBJ1-2; D remains ambiguous. This clonotype was obtained from an adult woman who had mild COVID-19 (a few samples of this study predate the infection). Cell type and time point are not known. The chain's CDR3 is CSVVSEDGYTF. In nucleotides, the CDR3 is TGCAGCGTTGTCAGTGAGGATGGCTACACCTTC.